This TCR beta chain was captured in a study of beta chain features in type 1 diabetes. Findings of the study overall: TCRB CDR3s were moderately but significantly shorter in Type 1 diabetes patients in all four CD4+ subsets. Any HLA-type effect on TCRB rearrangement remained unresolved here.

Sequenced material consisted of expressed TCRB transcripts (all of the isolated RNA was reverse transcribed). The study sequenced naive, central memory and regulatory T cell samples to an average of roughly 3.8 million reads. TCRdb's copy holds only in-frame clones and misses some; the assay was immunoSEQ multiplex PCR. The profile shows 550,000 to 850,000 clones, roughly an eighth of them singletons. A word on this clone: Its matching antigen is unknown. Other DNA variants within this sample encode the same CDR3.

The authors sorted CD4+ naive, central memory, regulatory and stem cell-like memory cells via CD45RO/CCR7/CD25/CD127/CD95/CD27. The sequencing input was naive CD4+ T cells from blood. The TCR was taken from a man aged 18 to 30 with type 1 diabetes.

The CDR3 region is CASSVDNTGELFF. The CDR3 DNA is TGTGCCAGCAGCGTAGATAATACCGGGGAGCTGTTTTTT. This rearrangement joins TRBV9 to TRBJ2-2; no reliable D call. In germline, CDR1 is SGDLS, CDR2 YYNGEE. Trimming shortened V by 0 bases and J by 5 bases, and 5 bases separated the two germline ends. The CDR3 covers 13 residues.